A selection of T cell receptor beta chains follows, all from one sample in a study of sequential checkpoint blockade in melanoma. Profiling relied on immunoSEQ multiplex PCR, and the TCRdb table lists in-frame clones only, not all of them. The data contain around 2,500 clones, 33% of them singletons. Material: tumor tissue (inferred from file names), obtained from a patient given nivolumab and ipilimumab in sequence. The receptor set was obtained from a human donor with melanoma. CDR3s include the opening cysteine and the closing phenylalanine or tryptophan. Fields, in order: J gene, V gene, clone size, D gene, CDR3 DNA, CDR3 protein. A D gene is named only where the DNA matches it firmly. Size tells how often a clone was seen (once, few, many) or the class of an expanded clone, and some rows leave it out.

>TRBJ2-1|TRBV19|-|-
TGTGCCAGTACCTCAGGACTTCGCAGAGGGTACAATGAGCAGTTCTTC
CASTSGLRRGYNEQFF
>TRBJ2-5|TRBV5-1|-|TRBD2
TGCGCCAGCAGCTGGCGACTAGCGGGGGACCAAGAGACCCAGTACTTC
CASSWRLAGDQETQYF
>TRBJ2-2|TRBV5-1|-|-
TGCGCCAGCAGCTTGGTTCCGGGGAGTAACACCGGGGAGCTGTTTTTT
CASSLVPGSNTGELFF
>TRBJ2-2|TRBV11-3|few|-
TGTGCCAGCAGCTTAGATCCAAGGGGAACCACCGGGGAGCTGTTTTTT
CASSLDPRGTTGELFF
>TRBJ2-5|TRBV5-1|few|-
TGCGCCAGCAGCCAACAGCCAGGGAACCAAGAGACCCAGTACTTC
CASSQQPGNQETQYF
>TRBJ2-5|TRBV28|-|TRBD2
TGTGCCAGCAGTTCACCCCACAGCGGGAGGGTGAGGGAGACCCAGTACTTC
CASSSPHSGRVRETQYF
>TRBJ2-1|TRBV23-1|-|TRBD2
TGCGCCAGCAGCTTACGTGCTAGCGGGGGGGTGCTCGTTTACAATGAGCAGTTCTTC
CASSLRASGGVLVYNEQFF
>TRBJ2-3|TRBV19|-|TRBD2
TGTGCCAGTAGTGCCCTAGCGGCTAGCACAGATACGCAGTATTTT
CASSALAASTDTQYF
>TRBJ1-2|TRBV28|-|TRBD1
TGTGCCAGCAGTTCCTCGGACAGGGCCCGCTATGGCTACACCTTC
CASSSSDRARYGYTF
>TRBJ2-5|TRBV11-3|medium-sized|TRBD2
TGTGCCAGCAGCTTAATAGCGGGAAAAGAGACCCAGTACTTC
CASSLIAGKETQYF
>TRBJ1-3|TRBV5-1|once|-
TGCGCCAGCAGCTTGGATCCCGGGCAGGGAAACACCATATATTTT
CASSLDPGQGNTIYF
>TRBJ1-2|TRBV9|few|-
TGTGCCAGCAGTCCTAAAAGTCCCGATCTTAACTATGGCTACACCTTC
CASSPKSPDLNYGYTF
>TRBJ2-7|TRBV9|medium-sized|TRBD2
TGTGCCAGCAGCCCTCGGACTAGCGGGAGCTACGAGCAGTACTTC
CASSPRTSGSYEQYF
>TRBJ1-5|TRBV6-8|-|-
TGTGCCAGCAGCCAAAACAACAGGGTTGGACTGCAGCCCCAGCATTTT
CASSQNNRVGLQPQHF
>TRBJ2-1|TRBV19|-|TRBD2
TGTGCCAGTCTCCAGACTAGCGGGTCTTGGGATGAGCAGTTCTTC
CASLQTSGSWDEQFF
>TRBJ1-5|TRBV27|-|-
TGTGCCAGCAGTTCTCGCGGGACAAGCAATCAGCCCCAGCATTTT
CASSSRGTSNQPQHF
>TRBJ2-7|TRBV5-1|-|-
TGCGCCAGCAGCCTGGTCGTGCAGGGTTCAGTGCAGTACTTC
CASSLVVQGSVQYF
>TRBJ2-7|TRBV6-8|few|TRBD1
TGTGCCAGCAGTCACGATGGGACAGCCTACGAGCAGTACTTC
CASSHDGTAYEQYF
>TRBJ2-7|TRBV19|-|-
TGTGCCAGTAGTCACAGCGTGGGCTCGTTGTACTTC
CASSHSVGSLYF
>TRBJ2-3|TRBV10-2|-|TRBD2
TGCGCCAGTCGACTAGCGGAGGCGTTCACAGATACGCAGTATTTT
CASRLAEAFTDTQYF
>TRBJ1-5|TRBV6-8|-|-
TGTGCCATCAGTGTATCGGAGAGCAATCAGCCCCAGCATTTT
CAISVSESNQPQHF
>TRBJ1-2|TRBV30|-|-
TGTGCCTGGAGCAACAAAGGGGCAGCCTTTGTCTATGGCTACACCTTC
CAWSNKGAAFVYGYTF
>TRBJ1-3|TRBV10-2|-|-
TGCGCCAGCAGTGAGTACACAGCTGGAAACACCATATATTTT
CASSEYTAGNTIYF
>TRBJ1-1|TRBV6-8|medium-sized|TRBD1
TGTGCCAGCAGTAGGACAGGGGTATACGAAGCTTTCTTT
CASSRTGVYEAFF
>TRBJ2-1|TRBV15|few|-
TGTGCCACCAGCAAATCTCGGCTAGAGAATGAGCAGTTCTTC
CATSKSRLENEQFF
>TRBJ2-7|TRBV11-3|-|-
TGTGCCAGCAGCTTAGGGCAGGGGATGGCCTACGAGCAGTACTTC
CASSLGQGMAYEQYF
>TRBJ2-1|TRBV6-7|large|-
TGTGCCAGCAGTTACTCGAATATGGACTCTCGATGTTTGTTCTTC
CASSYSNMDSRCLFF
>TRBJ2-1|TRBV6-8|-|TRBD1
TGTGCCAGCAGTTATCGACAGGGAAATGAGCAGTTCTTC
CASSYRQGNEQFF
>TRBJ2-1|TRBV29-1|medium-sized|-
TGCAGCGTTTCTGGGGGAGAGGGATCCTACAATGAGCAGTTCTTC
CSVSGGEGSYNEQFF
>TRBJ2-1|TRBV6-4|few|TRBD2
TGTGCCAGCAGTGAAAATCCCGGGAGGGTCAATGAGCAGTTCTTC
CASSENPGRVNEQFF
>TRBJ2-5|TRBV19|-|TRBD2
TGTGCCAGTACTCCTAGGGCGGGGGAGGAGACCCAGTACTTC
CASTPRAGEETQYF
>TRBJ2-6|TRBV2|many|TRBD1
TGTGCCAGATCGGGGGCAGGGGGCGATTCTGGGGCCAACGTCCTGACTTTC
CARSGAGGDSGANVLTF
>TRBJ1-1|TRBV19|-|-
TGTGCCAGTAGCTACCGATCCGGGGCTTTCTTT
CASSYRSGAFF
>TRBJ1-2|TRBV28|few|-
TGTGCCAGCAGCCCCCGGGGCTATGGCTACACCTTC
CASSPRGYGYTF
>TRBJ1-5|TRBV28|few|-
TGTGCCAGCAGTCCCACCCGGCCGGGAGCTCAGCCCCAGCATTTT
CASSPTRPGAQPQHF
>TRBJ1-2|TRBV5-1|-|-
TGCGCCAGCAGCTATAACACGGCCGCGGAGGGCTACACCTTC
CASSYNTAAEGYTF
>TRBJ1-1|TRBV28|once|TRBD1
TGTGCCAGCAGGTCACCCCGACAGGGGGCAAACACTGAAGCTTTCTTT
CASRSPRQGANTEAFF
>TRBJ2-3|TRBV10-1|-|-
TGCGCCAGCAGTGAAGTACAGCGAGCAACCACAGATACGCAGTATTTT
CASSEVQRATTDTQYF
>TRBJ2-7|TRBV29-1|-|-
TGCAGCGCCCGCCCTGGGGGAGGCGAATACGAGCAGTACTTC
CSARPGGGEYEQYF
>TRBJ1-1|TRBV9|few|TRBD1
TGTGCCAGCAGCGTGTCTGCAGGGGGGAGGACTGAAGCTTTCTTT
CASSVSAGGRTEAFF
>TRBJ1-1|TRBV29-1|-|-
TGCAGCGCCGAGGGGACGCTGACTGGGAACACTGAAGCTTTCTTT
CSAEGTLTGNTEAFF